A single sample is the source of the 27 T cell receptor beta chains below, sequenced in a study of blood T cell repertoires in COVID-19 (dated by TCRdb to 2019 to 2021). The library was generated by the immunoSEQ multiplex PCR assay. In its TCRdb copy, this immuneACCESS table keeps in-frame sequences only and misses some clones. Where compared with another copy, unresolved V genes explain less than half of these, and the others have no known cause. The sample profile shows about 34,000 clones; roughly 93% of them were found once. 5.2% of the sample goes to the ten largest clones. Specimen: peripheral blood. All receptors derive from a human donor in a cohort sampled during active COVID-19.

This chain uses TRBV7-6 with TRBJ2-7, with 9 bases lining up with TRBD2. Germline V gives CDR1 SGHVS, CDR2 FNYEAQ. J gave up 7 bases and V 3 bases, and 10 bases lay outside the gene matches. The CDR3 loop spans 15 amino acids. The CDR3 coding sequence is TGTGCCAGCAGCTTCGGCGGGGGGGCCGAAGGAGAGCAGTACTTC. As protein: CASSFGGGAEGEQYF.

This chain links TRBV6-1 with TRBJ2-3, with a possible D match to TRBD1 (5 bases). CDR3 length: 16 residues. V dropped 3 bases and J dropped 0 bases, with 13 bases sitting between them. From germline, CDR1 is MNHNS and CDR2 SASEGT. CDR3 in amino acids: CASSEYRFLSTDTQYF. The CDR3 DNA follows: TGTGCCAGCAGTGAGTACAGGTTCCTTAGCACAGATACGCAGTATTTT.

This rearrangement joins TRBV5-1 to TRBJ1-2; 9 nucleotides match TRBD1. Unmatched junction bases numbered 6, after V lost 1 base and J lost 5 bases. Germline lookup yields CDR1 SGHRS and CDR2 YFSETQ. The CDR3 runs to 15 residues. Here the CDR3 DNA reads TGCGCCAGCAGCTTGTCGGGACAGGGATATTATGGCTACACCTTC. Translated: CASSLSGQGYYGYTF. The whole variable domain, filled in from reference TRBV5-1 and TRBJ1-2, reads KAGVTQTPRYLIKTRGQQVTLSCSPISGHRSVSWYQQTPGQGLQFLFEYFSETQRNKGNFPGRFSGRQFSNSRSEMNVSTLELGDSALYLCASSLSGQGYYGYTFGSGTRLTVV.

The V gene is TRBV5-1, the J gene TRBJ1-6, with 12 bases identical to TRBD1. V shed 6 bases and J 8 bases; nucleotides not matched to a gene: 6. The length of the CDR3 is 15 residues. CDR1 is SGHRS and CDR2 is YFSETQ in the germline V gene. DNA of the CDR3: TGCGCCAGCACGGGACAGGGGGCCGGAGATTCACCCCTCCACTTT. Translating gives CASTGQGAGDSPLHF.

The chain links TRBV2 to TRBJ2-7; no definite D call. Per the germline V gene, CDR1 is SNHLY and CDR2 is FYNNEI. This CDR3 has 12 amino acids. V lost 8 bases, J lost 0 bases, and 8 bases lay in between. The CDR3 loop reads CASGSTSYEQYF. The CDR3 nucleotides are TGTGCCAGCGGCTCCACCTCCTACGAGCAGTACTTC.

In regard to this clone: One junction end disagrees with the germline gene, perhaps due to a read error. V is TRBV7-7 and J is TRBJ2-3, with 10 nucleotides matching TRBD1. The CDR3 contains 14 residues. Per the germline V gene, CDR1 is SSHAT and CDR2 is FNYEAQ (reference sequence). The CDR3 DNA reads TGTGCTAGCAGCTTAGCGGGACAGGGGAGTACGCAGTATTTT. This translates into CASSLAGQGSTQYF. Combining the CDR3 with reference TRBV7-7 and TRBJ2-3 gives the whole variable domain GAGVSQSPRYKVTKRGQDVTLRCDPISSHATLYWYQQALGQGPEFLTYFNYEAQPDKSGLPSDRFSAERPEGSISTLTIQRTEQRDSAMYRCASSLAGQGSTQYFGPGTRLTVL.

V usage is TRBV7-8 and J usage is TRBJ1-2; D is ambiguous. The V gene's germline CDR1 is SGHVS and CDR2 FQNEAQ. V was pared by 1 base and J by 4 bases, with 10 bases between. The CDR3 sequence is 14 residues long. Written as DNA, the CDR3 is TGTGCCAGCAGCTTAGGGAGGCAGTCCTATGGCTACACCTTC. Encoded protein: CASSLGRQSYGYTF.

As concerns this clone: Relative to the germline gene, one junction end is altered; a read error may explain this. V and J are TRBV9 and TRBJ2-2; TRBD1 matches at 9 bases. The CDR3 is 15 amino acids. The V gene's germline CDR1 is SGDLS and CDR2 YYNGEE. CDR3 sequence: CATSTGGGFSGELFF. The CDR3 DNA is TGTGCCACCAGCACAGGGGGCGGTTTTTCCGGGGAGCTGTTTTTT.

This chain links TRBV30 with TRBJ2-7, with 8 bases identical to TRBD2. The CDR3 is 11 residues long. Germline CDR1 and CDR2: GTSNPN and SVGIG (reference sequence). Trimming removed 3 bases from V and 6 bases from J; junction bases left unmatched: 1. The CDR3 sequence is CAWSRGGEQYF. For the CDR3, the DNA is TGTGCCTGGAGCCGGGGGGGCGAGCAGTACTTC.

This chain joins TRBV10-2 and TRBJ2-7, with D perhaps matching TRBD1 (6 bases). This CDR3 is built from 14 residues. Trimming cost V 2 bases and J 9 bases, with 17 bases left between them. Germline lookup yields CDR1 WSHSY and CDR2 SAAADI. As DNA, the CDR3 is TGCGCCAGCAGTGAGACCAGGGGTCTCCTGGGGCAGTACTTC. Its translation: CASSETRGLLGQYF.

This clone was seen only once. The V and J genes are TRBV3-1 (or the pseudogene TRBV3-2) and TRBJ2-1, with D tentatively TRBD1 (5 bases). CDR1 LGHDT and CDR2 YNNKEL come from the germline V gene (reference sequence). Between the trimmed V and J ends, which lost 3 bases and 4 bases, there was a span of 10 bases. The CDR3 is 14 amino acids. CDR3 DNA: TGTGCCAGCAGCCAGACAGATAATTACAATGAGCAGTTCTTC. Translation: CASSQTDNYNEQFF.

The rearrangement uses TRBV9 and TRBJ2-1; TRBD2 matches 8 bases. The CDR3 spans 16 residues. V shed 4 bases, J shed 7 bases, and the junction held 13 bases outside the gene matches. In germline, CDR1 is SGDLS, CDR2 YYNGEE. The CDR3 DNA follows: TGTGCCAGCAGCCCGGACGGAGCGGGAGTGGGTAATGAGCAGTTCTTC. Protein product: CASSPDGAGVGNEQFF. The full variable domain, in which reference TRBV9 and TRBJ2-1 provide the parts outside the CDR3, is DSGVTQTPKHLITATGQRVTLRCSPRSGDLSVYWYQQSLDQGLQFLIQYYNGEERAKGNILERFSAQQFPDLHSELNLSSLELGDSALYFCASSPDGAGVGNEQFFGPGTRLTVL.

V gene TRBV6-1 combines with J gene TRBJ2-5; 8 bases match TRBD1. This CDR3 comprises 16 residues. V lost 2 bases to trimming and J lost 5 bases; unmatched junction nucleotides: 10. From germline, CDR1 is MNHNS and CDR2 SASEGT. CDR3 bases: TGTGCCAGCAGTGAATCGGGAACAGGGGGATGGGAGACCCAGTACTTC. The encoded protein is CASSESGTGGWETQYF.

V gene TRBV27 combines with J gene TRBJ1-5, with D tentatively TRBD1 (6 bases). The ends were cut back, 0 bases at V and 0 bases at J, with 9 bases in the middle. CDR1 and CDR2 from the germline V gene are MNHEY and SMNVEV (reference sequence). This CDR3 region has 16 residues. The CDR3 bases are TGTGCCAGCAGTTTATCTCAGGGGTCTAGCAATCAGCCCCAGCATTTT. As protein: CASSLSQGSSNQPQHF.

The chain combines TRBV2 with TRBJ1-2; the match to TRBD1 covers 7 bases. Trimming at V came to 8 bases and at J to 5 bases, leaving 5 bases not matched to a gene. The germline gives CDR1 SNHLY, CDR2 FYNNEI. The CDR3 runs to 12 residues. The CDR3 sequence is CASHRGHYGYTF. In nucleotides, the CDR3 is TGTGCCAGCCACAGGGGCCATTATGGCTACACCTTC.

Comments on this clone: Sequence at one end of the junction differs from germline and may be a read error. Here the CDR3 DNA reads TGTGCCAGCAGTTTGGGGACAGTATTAGATTTT. This codes for CASSLGTVLDF. This rearrangement joins TRBV12-3 or TRBV12-4 to TRBJ1-3; 7 positions match TRBD1. The CDR3 extends over 11 amino acids.

DNA of the CDR3: TGCAGCGCTGGGGGGGGCAGGAGAGACACTGAAGCTTTCTTT. Residues: CSAGGGRRDTEAFF. V and J are TRBV29-1 and TRBJ1-1; tentative D call: TRBD1 (6 bases). There are 14 residues in the CDR3. V gave up 7 bases and J gave up 3 bases, with 18 bases separating them. CDR1 and CDR2 (germline): SQVTM, ANQGSEA.

The CDR3 bases are TGTGCCAGCAGCTTGGCCTATAGTGACAATGAGCAGTTCTTC. As protein: CASSLAYSDNEQFF. The rearrangement uses TRBV5-4 and TRBJ2-1; unclear D gene. Germline V CDR1 and CDR2: SGHNT, YYREEE (reference sequence). The CDR3 has 14 amino acids. The germline V and J ends were trimmed by 0 bases and 5 bases, with 9 bases remaining between them.

This clone was seen just once. The rearrangement links TRBV11-2 to TRBJ1-2, with unresolved D. V gave up 0 bases and J gave up 8 bases, with 10 bases separating them. Germline values: CDR1 SGHAT, CDR2 FQNNGV. This CDR3 is built from 13 residues. The CDR3 reads CASSLEGLEGYTF. The DNA of the CDR3 is TGTGCCAGCAGCTTAGAAGGATTGGAGGGCTACACCTTC. Full variable domain (outside the CDR3, taken from reference TRBV11-2 and TRBJ1-2): EAGVAQSPRYKIIEKRQSVAFWCNPISGHATLYWYQQILGQGPKLLIQFQNNGVVDDSQLPKDRFSAERLKGVDSTLKIQPAKLEDSAVYLCASSLEGLEGYTFGSGTRLTVV.

V usage is TRBV9 and J usage is TRBJ1-3, with D perhaps TRBD1 (5 bases). In germline, CDR1 is SGDLS, CDR2 YYNGEE. V lost 2 bases, J lost 0 bases, and 9 bases lay in between. CDR3 length: 15 amino acids. The CDR3 DNA reads TGTGCCAGCAGCGTGGGGACTCACTCTGGAAACACCATATATTTT. Amino acids: CASSVGTHSGNTIYF.

V is TRBV7-9 and J is TRBJ1-1; a possible D gene is TRBD1 (5 bases). V shed 2 bases and J shed 1 base, with 14 bases lying between them. CDR1 is SEHNR, CDR2 FQNEAQ, per germline (reference sequence). The CDR3 consists of 16 residues. In DNA, the CDR3 is TGTGCCAGCAGCTTACAGTGGGCAGGGTCGAACACTGAAGCTTTCTTT. It specifies CASSLQWAGSNTEAFF.

The rearrangement joins TRBV6-5 to TRBJ1-2; TRBD1 might be the D (6 bases). The V gene's germline CDR1 is MNHEY and CDR2 SVGAGI. The CDR3 has 15 residues. Trimming took 0 bases from V and 5 from J, leaving 13 bases between them. Here the CDR3 reads CASSYSTGYLYGYTF. Here the CDR3 DNA reads TGTGCCAGCAGTTACTCGACAGGTTACCTTTATGGCTACACCTTC.

This rearrangement joins TRBV5-3 to TRBJ1-2; 8 bases map to TRBD1. TRBV5-3 has ORF status, its function being uncertain. The V and J ends lost 4 bases and 1 base, in that order; junction bases with no gene match: 9. The CDR3 is 16 amino acids. The chain's CDR3 is CARSQRTGTGNYGYTF. The CDR3 coding sequence is TGTGCCAGAAGCCAAAGGACAGGGACGGGTAACTATGGCTACACCTTC.

V and J are TRBV27 and TRBJ2-2; the match to TRBD2 covers 11 bases. The CDR3 totals 18 residues. Losses at the gene ends were 5 bases for V and 4 bases for J; bases not matched to a gene: 12. Germline CDR1 MNHEY, CDR2 SMNVEV (reference sequence). The CDR3 DNA reads as TGTGCCAGCAGTGGCACGCGCGGGACTAGCGGCCGCACCGGGGAGCTGTTTTTT. It translates to CASSGTRGTSGRTGELFF.

V gene TRBV13 combines with J gene TRBJ1-3; D not certain. From germline, CDR1 is PRHDT and CDR2 FYEKMQ (reference sequence). This CDR3 region has 12 residues. V was clipped by 5 bases and J by 9 bases, with 11 bases between them. CDR3 DNA sequence: TGTGCCAGCAGCCTACGCGATTCCACCATATATTTT. It codes for CASSLRDSTIYF.

The chain links TRBV12-3 or TRBV12-4 to TRBJ2-1, with D tentatively TRBD1 (7 bases). V shed 5 bases and J shed 9 bases, with 14 bases lying between them. There are 13 residues in the CDR3. The CDR3 protein is CASSPNQGGEQFF. In DNA, the CDR3 is TGTGCCAGCAGTCCCAATCAGGGGGGTGAGCAGTTCTTC.

The rearrangement uses TRBV24-1 and TRBJ2-1; TRBD2 aligns across 9 bases. There are 15 residues in the CDR3. The V gene's germline CDR1 is KGHDR and CDR2 SFDVKD. The trim removed 4 bases at V and 8 bases at J, leaving 8 bases unmatched. CDR3 coding DNA: TGTGCCACCAGTGACCCCACGCGGGAGGGTCATGAGCAGTTCTTC. Translation: CATSDPTREGHEQFF.